The rows below give T cell receptor beta chains drawn from one sample of a study of CD8+ T cells in alopecia areata. Method: immunoSEQ multiplex PCR; TCRdb's copy keeps in-frame clones and lacks some. The sample shows 150,000 to 200,000 clones, roughly 60% of them seen only once. Sequenced material: CD4+ T cells sorted from blood, taken at week 0. The source of these receptors is a human donor with alopecia areata. The CDR3 runs from the conserved cysteine through the conserved F or W. Fields, in order: V gene, J gene, CDR3 protein.

TRBV5-6,TRBJ2-6,CASSLAAGTGANVLTF
TRBV5-6,TRBJ2-3,CASSPLRDRNTDTQYF
TRBV7-2,TRBJ2-5,CASSRLGQTMYF
TRBV4-3,TRBJ2-5,CASSQVTSGGNQETQYF
TRBV7-8,TRBJ2-7,CASSSTGTRSEQYF
TRBV30,TRBJ1-2,CAWSVRPGYGYTF
TRBV4-3,TRBJ1-1,CASSQGQNTEAFF
TRBV29-1,TRBJ2-3,CSVRTSNTDTQYF
TRBV25-1,TRBJ1-4,CASSIDEKLFF
TRBV29-1,TRBJ2-2,CSVFPRGVTTGELFF
TRBV7-8,TRBJ2-7,CASRGYSYEQYF
TRBV7-3,TRBJ2-2,CASSSNPLTGELFF
TRBV29-1,TRBJ2-7,CSVAGLTSGVKQYF
TRBV5-1,TRBJ2-2,CASSAAGTGELFF
TRBV9,TRBJ1-2,CASSAHTADRAYGYTF
TRBV27,TRBJ1-1,CASQSQGDTEAFF
TRBV29-1,TRBJ1-1,CSVEDLTGGTEAFF
TRBV5-1,TRBJ2-5,CASSTGSKETQYF
TRBV5-1,TRBJ1-2,CASSLDGVLGYTF
TRBV29-1,TRBJ2-5,CSVRSGSETQYF
TRBV27,TRBJ1-4,CASSGKGKLFF
TRBV9,TRBJ2-7,CASSVGLVSTEQYF
TRBV29-1,TRBJ1-2,CSVEVQRGINGYTF
TRBV5-1,TRBJ2-5,CASTPVAGAGETQYF
TRBV18,TRBJ1-2,CASSPGTGQYGYTF
TRBV30,TRBJ1-1,CAWSAGTGHTEAFF
TRBV30,TRBJ2-5,CAWSEAAVQETQYF
TRBV4-1,TRBJ2-4,CASSAGGSGSKNIQYF
TRBV4-3,TRBJ1-2,CASSQAGQGIYGYTF
TRBV5-1,TRBJ2-6,CASSSPGGAGANVLTF
TRBV30,TRBJ1-6,CAWSRDNSPLHF
TRBV7-2,TRBJ1-1,CASSVQGSNTEAFF
TRBV19,TRBJ2-1,CASSPPSGGRNEQFF